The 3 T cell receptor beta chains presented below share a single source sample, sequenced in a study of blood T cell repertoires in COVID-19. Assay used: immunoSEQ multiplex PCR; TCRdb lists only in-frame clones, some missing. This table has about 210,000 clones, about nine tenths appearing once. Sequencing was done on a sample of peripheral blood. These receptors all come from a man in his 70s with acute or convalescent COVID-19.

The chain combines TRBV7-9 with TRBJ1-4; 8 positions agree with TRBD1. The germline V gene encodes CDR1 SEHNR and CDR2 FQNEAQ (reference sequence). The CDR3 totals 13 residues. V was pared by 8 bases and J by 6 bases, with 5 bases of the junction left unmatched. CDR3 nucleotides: TGTGCCAGCGCGGCAGGGGGCGATGAAAAACTGTTTTTT. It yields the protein CASAAGGDEKLFF.

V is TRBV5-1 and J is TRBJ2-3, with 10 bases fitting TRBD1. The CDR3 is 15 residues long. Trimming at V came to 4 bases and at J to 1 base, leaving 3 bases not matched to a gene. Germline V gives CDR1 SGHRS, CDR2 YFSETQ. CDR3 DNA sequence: TGCGCCAGCAGCCCCGGGACAGGGGGCACAGATACGCAGTATTTT. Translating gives CASSPGTGGTDTQYF.

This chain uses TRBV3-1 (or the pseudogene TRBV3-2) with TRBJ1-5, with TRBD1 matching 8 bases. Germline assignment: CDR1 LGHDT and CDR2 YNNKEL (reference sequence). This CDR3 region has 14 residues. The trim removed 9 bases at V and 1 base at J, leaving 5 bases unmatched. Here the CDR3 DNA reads TGTGCCAGTTCGACAGGGGCGAGCAATCAGCCCCAGCATTTT. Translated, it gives CASSTGASNQPQHF.